The rows below give T cell receptor beta chains drawn from one sample of a study of CD8+CD57+ T cells in acquired aplastic anemia. TCRdb re-derived calls from the reads in MiXCR, one entry per CDR3 protein. Altogether 150,000 to 200,000 distinct CDR3 sequences are present, under 70% being singletons, with the ten largest covering 35% to 55%. Sequenced material: sorted CD4+, CD8+, or CD8+CD57+ T cells (not recorded which) from PBMCs. The receptors shown here come from a human donor with severe aplastic anemia or a healthy control (not recorded which). The CDR3 runs from the conserved cysteine through the conserved F or W. The D gene is left open where the match is weak. Rows may omit the clone size; those that give it use once, few, many or a size class.

.	TRBV5-6	TRBJ2-7	.	CASSDREFYEQYF	TGTGCCAGCAGCGATAGGGAATTTTACGAGCAGTACTTC
TRBD1	TRBV2	TRBJ1-5	.	CASSDVHWDSNQPQHF	TGTGCCAGCAGTGACGTACACTGGGACAGTAATCAGCCCCAGCATTTT
.	TRBV6-9	TRBJ2-7	.	CASRGEETYEQYF	TGTGCCAGCAGGGGAGAGGAGACCTACGAGCAGTACTTC
.	TRBV19	TRBJ2-7	.	CASSPHGGLYEQYF	TGTGCCAGTAGTCCCCATGGGGGTCTCTACGAGCAGTACTTC
.	TRBV20-1	TRBJ1-6	few	CSARDRDRLGETPLHF	TGCAGTGCTAGAGATCGGGACCGTCTAGGGGAGACACCCCTCCACTTT
.	TRBV20-1	TRBJ2-7	.	CSLGAGDYEQYF	TGCAGTTTGGGGGCGGGGGACTACGAGCAGTACTTC
.	TRBV6-1	TRBJ2-5	.	CASSLGTWDQETQYF	TGTGCCAGCAGTTTAGGGACATGGGATCAAGAGACCCAGTACTTC
.	TRBV7-9	TRBJ1-5	.	CASSLGQEHNQPQHF	TGTGCCAGCAGCTTAGGACAGGAACACAATCAGCCCCAGCATTTT
.	TRBV20-1	TRBJ1-2	.	CSADWGEGIADGYTF	TGCAGTGCTGATTGGGGCGAGGGGATCGCGGATGGCTACACCTTC
.	TRBV14	TRBJ2-7	once	CASSQQGYEQYF	TGTGCCAGCTCACAACAGGGCTACGAGCAGTACTTC
TRBD1	TRBV5-4	TRBJ1-1	few	CASTPGRTGVVDTEAFF	TGTGCCAGCACCCCAGGGAGGACAGGGGTAGTTGACACTGAAGCTTTCTTT
TRBD2	TRBV20-1	TRBJ2-3	.	CSASKRGQTNTQYF	TGCAGTGCTAGTAAGCGGGGGCAAACCAATACGCAGTATTTT
.	TRBV15	TRBJ1-5	few	CATSRVAGDQPQHF	TGTGCCACCAGCAGAGTTGCAGGGGATCAGCCCCAGCATTTT
TRBD1	TRBV9	TRBJ2-1	many	CASSPEGASYNEQFF	TGTGCCAGCAGCCCCGAGGGGGCCTCCTACAATGAGCAGTTCTTC
.	TRBV20-1	TRBJ1-2	.	CSAKSGNYGYTF	TGCAGTGCTAAAAGCGGGAACTATGGCTACACCTTC
TRBD1	TRBV5-5	TRBJ2-7	.	CASSLYQGAYEQYF	TGTGCCAGCAGCTTGTATCAGGGGGCCTACGAGCAGTACTTC
TRBD2	TRBV7-9	TRBJ2-7	few	CASSLGLAGEWGYEQYF	TGTGCCAGCAGCTTAGGACTAGCGGGGGAATGGGGCTACGAGCAGTACTTC
.	TRBV7-9	TRBJ2-1	.	CASSSTGTQFF	TGTGCCAGCAGCAGCACCGGAACACAGTTCTTC
.	TRBV19	TRBJ2-7	.	CASSIFGDGGLEQYF	TGTGCCAGTAGTATATTTGGGGATGGAGGCCTCGAGCAGTACTTC
TRBD2	TRBV4-2	TRBJ2-3	many	CASSQYLTRGGGTDTQYF	TGTGCCAGCAGCCAGTATTTAACACGGGGGGGCGGAACAGATACGCAGTATTTT
.	TRBV9	TRBJ2-5	.	CASSVAGNQETQYF	TGTGCCAGCAGCGTAGCGGGGAACCAAGAGACCCAGTACTTC
.	TRBV2	TRBJ1-1	.	CASSEATATEAFF	TGTGCCAGCAGCGAGGCAACCGCTACTGAAGCTTTCTTT
.	TRBV6-6	TRBJ2-7	.	CASRAGSSYEQYF	TGTGCCAGCAGGGCGGGATCCTCCTACGAGCAGTACTTC
TRBD1	TRBV2	TRBJ1-1	.	CASRVTGGTEAFF	TGTGCCAGCAGGGTGACAGGGGGCACTGAAGCTTTCTTT
.	TRBV29-1	TRBJ1-2	.	CSVLGTDGYTF	TGCAGCGTTTTGGGAACGGATGGCTACACCTTC
.	TRBV2	TRBJ2-5	few	CASVAWETQYF	TGTGCCAGTGTAGCGTGGGAGACCCAGTACTTC
TRBD1	TRBV7-2	TRBJ1-6	few	CASSLGTGSSRWSPLHF	TGTGCCAGCAGCTTAGGGACAGGGAGTAGTCGTTGGTCACCCCTCCACTTT
.	TRBV15	TRBJ2-1	.	CATSNPWDGSGRNEQFF	TGTGCCACCAGCAATCCATGGGATGGTAGCGGTCGCAATGAGCAGTTCTTC
.	TRBV7-9	TRBJ2-7	.	CASSFSFPNEQYF	TGTGCCAGTAGCTTCTCCTTCCCCAACGAGCAGTACTTC
.	TRBV24-1	TRBJ2-2	many	CATSLSGDTGELFF	TGTGCCACCAGTCTGTCAGGGGACACCGGGGAGCTGTTTTTT
.	TRBV29-1	TRBJ1-4	.	CSVWGTGEKLFF	TGCAGCGTTTGGGGCACAGGGGAAAAACTGTTTTTT
TRBD1	TRBV10-2	TRBJ2-7	.	CASRKGQGSEQYF	TGCGCTAGCAGGAAGGGACAGGGATCCGAGCAGTACTTC
TRBD2	TRBV7-9	TRBJ2-3	.	CASSQGGLAGILRGGTDTQYF	TGTGCCAGCAGCCAAGGAGGACTAGCGGGGATCCTCCGAGGGGGCACAGATACGCAGTATTTT
TRBD1	TRBV7-9	TRBJ1-3	.	CASSLLLGQDRNTIYF	TGTGCCAGCAGCTTATTACTGGGACAGGACAGAAACACCATATATTTT
TRBD2	TRBV24-1	TRBJ2-1	.	CATSVDHTSGVYNEQFF	TGTGCCACCAGTGTTGATCACACTAGCGGGGTATACAATGAGCAGTTCTTC